These T cell receptor beta chains were read from a single sample in a study of blood T cell repertoires in COVID-19. TCRdb keeps only in-frame clones here, not all; method: immunoSEQ multiplex PCR. The data contain approximately 45,000 clones, roughly 86% of them singletons. Sequencing was performed on peripheral blood. The receptor set was obtained from a man in his forties with active COVID-19. Each CDR3 is given with its conserved first and last residue. D genes are given only for firm matches. The size entry is marked missing in some rows and otherwise reads once, few, many or a size class.

clone size: .
D gene: TRBD1
J gene: TRBJ1-1
V gene: TRBV24-1
CDR3 DNA: TGTGCCACCAGGACAGGGACAGGGGAAGGGAACACTGAAGCTTTCTTT
CDR3 protein: CATRTGTGEGNTEAFF

clone size: .
D gene: TRBD2
J gene: TRBJ2-1
V gene: TRBV6-5
CDR3 DNA: TGTGCCAGCAGTTATAGGGCGGGAGCTCGAAATGAGCAGTTCTTC
CDR3 protein: CASSYRAGARNEQFF

clone size: few
D gene: .
J gene: TRBJ1-4
V gene: TRBV6-5
CDR3 DNA: TGTGCCAGCACCGACCCCGGACAGAAAAATGAAAAACTGTTTTTT
CDR3 protein: CASTDPGQKNEKLFF

clone size: once
D gene: .
J gene: TRBJ1-6
V gene: TRBV5-1
CDR3 DNA: TGCGCCAGCAGCTTGGACCAGGGCCATTCACCCCTCCACTTT
CDR3 protein: CASSLDQGHSPLHF

clone size: .
D gene: .
J gene: TRBJ1-2
V gene: TRBV30
CDR3 DNA: TGTGCCTGGAGTGTACTAGGCGGGCTGTTCTATGGCTACACCTTC
CDR3 protein: CAWSVLGGLFYGYTF

clone size: .
D gene: TRBD2
J gene: TRBJ2-1
V gene: TRBV18
CDR3 DNA: TGTGCCAGCTCACCACCGGACCTTTTCGCGGGAGGGATATACAATGAGCAGTTCTTC
CDR3 protein: CASSPPDLFAGGIYNEQFF

clone size: .
D gene: .
J gene: TRBJ1-1
V gene: TRBV12-5
CDR3 DNA: TGTGCTAGTGGCATTCCCGGCAGGGTGGACACTGAAGCTTTCTTT
CDR3 protein: CASGIPGRVDTEAFF

clone size: once
D gene: .
J gene: TRBJ2-7
V gene: TRBV4-2
CDR3 DNA: TGTGCCAGCAGCTCCTCTCATTTCGGGGAGCAGTACTTC
CDR3 protein: CASSSSHFGEQYF

clone size: .
D gene: TRBD2
J gene: TRBJ2-1
V gene: TRBV7-6
CDR3 DNA: TGTGCCAGCAGCTTATCTACCCCGGGACTAGCGGCCTACAATGAGCAGTTCTTC
CDR3 protein: CASSLSTPGLAAYNEQFF

clone size: .
D gene: TRBD1
J gene: TRBJ2-1
V gene: TRBV28
CDR3 DNA: TGTGCCAGCAGTTCACACAGGGGCAGGGACAATGAGCAGTTCTTC
CDR3 protein: CASSSHRGRDNEQFF

clone size: .
D gene: .
J gene: TRBJ2-4
V gene: TRBV6-1
CDR3 DNA: TGTGCCAGCAGTGACCGAAGGGGGACCGACTTTAGCCAAAACATTCAGTACTTC
CDR3 protein: CASSDRRGTDFSQNIQYF

clone size: .
D gene: TRBD1
J gene: TRBJ1-2
V gene: TRBV5-5
CDR3 DNA: TGTGCCAGCAGTCCGGGGACAGGGTCATTTAACTATGGCTACACCTTC
CDR3 protein: CASSPGTGSFNYGYTF

clone size: .
D gene: TRBD2
J gene: TRBJ2-3
V gene: TRBV3-1/TRBV3-2
CDR3 DNA: TGTGCCAGCAGCCCCTTTCCTAGCGGCCCAGATACGCAGTATTTT
CDR3 protein: CASSPFPSGPDTQYF

clone size: few
D gene: TRBD1
J gene: TRBJ1-5
V gene: TRBV18
CDR3 DNA: TGTGCCAGCTCACGAGGACAGGAAAGCAATCAGCCCCAGCATTTT
CDR3 protein: CASSRGQESNQPQHF

clone size: few
D gene: TRBD2
J gene: TRBJ2-3
V gene: TRBV7-2
CDR3 DNA: TGTGCCACCACCCCGGGCGGGGGGGCGGATACGCAGTATTTT
CDR3 protein: CATTPGGGADTQYF

clone size: .
D gene: .
J gene: TRBJ2-7
V gene: TRBV4-1
CDR3 DNA: TGCGCCAGCAGCCAAGGGGGCCGGGACATAGAGCAGTACTTC
CDR3 protein: CASSQGGRDIEQYF

clone size: .
D gene: TRBD1
J gene: TRBJ1-1
V gene: TRBV10-1
CDR3 DNA: TGCGCCAGCAGTGATTCGGGACAGTCCCAAGCTTTCTTT
CDR3 protein: CASSDSGQSQAFF

clone size: .
D gene: .
J gene: TRBJ1-5
V gene: TRBV30
CDR3 DNA: TGTGCCTGGAGTGTACCCCGACAGGCAAGGAATCAGCCCCAGCATTTT
CDR3 protein: CAWSVPRQARNQPQHF

clone size: .
D gene: TRBD1
J gene: TRBJ2-4
V gene: TRBV11-1
CDR3 DNA: TGTGCCAGCAGCCCCTGGACAGGGGACATTCAGTACTTC
CDR3 protein: CASSPWTGDIQYF

clone size: few
D gene: .
J gene: TRBJ2-5
V gene: TRBV14
CDR3 DNA: TGTGCCAGCAGCCAAGAGTTTCTGACTAGTCAAGAGACCCAGTACTTC
CDR3 protein: CASSQEFLTSQETQYF

clone size: .
D gene: .
J gene: TRBJ2-6
V gene: TRBV7-9
CDR3 DNA: TGTGCCAGCAGCCCGGGACATACTACCTCTGGGGCCAACGTCCTGACTTTC
CDR3 protein: CASSPGHTTSGANVLTF

clone size: .
D gene: .
J gene: TRBJ2-2
V gene: TRBV28
CDR3 DNA: TGTGCCAGCAGCCTTGATATCGGTTCCGGGGAGCTGTTTTTT
CDR3 protein: CASSLDIGSGELFF

clone size: .
D gene: TRBD1
J gene: TRBJ1-2
V gene: TRBV28
CDR3 DNA: TGTGCCAGCAGTACGCCAGGGGGAGTCCATGGCTACACCTTC
CDR3 protein: CASSTPGGVHGYTF

clone size: .
D gene: .
J gene: TRBJ1-4
V gene: TRBV19
CDR3 DNA: TGTGCCAGTATGCGAGCGGAAAAACTGTTTTTT
CDR3 protein: CASMRAEKLFF

clone size: .
D gene: .
J gene: TRBJ1-3
V gene: TRBV2
CDR3 DNA: TGTGCCAGCAGTGAAAGGGGGAAGAGAGGCCCCTCTGGAAACACCATATATTTT
CDR3 protein: CASSERGKRGPSGNTIYF

clone size: .
D gene: TRBD2
J gene: TRBJ2-1
V gene: TRBV7-9
CDR3 DNA: TGTGCCAGCAGCTTAGAGATCGGGACTAGCGGAAACAATGAGCAGTTCTTC
CDR3 protein: CASSLEIGTSGNNEQFF

clone size: .
D gene: .
J gene: TRBJ2-7
V gene: TRBV6-2/TRBV6-3
CDR3 DNA: TGTGCCAGCAGTTACCTCGGGGGTCTCCACGAGCAGTACTTC
CDR3 protein: CASSYLGGLHEQYF

clone size: .
D gene: .
J gene: TRBJ2-7
V gene: TRBV2
CDR3 DNA: TGTGCCAGCAGATTAGAAGGGGGGGGCTACGAGCAGTACTTC
CDR3 protein: CASRLEGGGYEQYF

clone size: .
D gene: .
J gene: TRBJ2-7
V gene: TRBV19
CDR3 DNA: TGTGCCAGTAGTATAGCGGGGGACGTCAGCTCCTACGAGCAGTACTTC
CDR3 protein: CASSIAGDVSSYEQYF

clone size: .
D gene: .
J gene: TRBJ2-3
V gene: TRBV24-1
CDR3 DNA: TGTGCCACCAGCCCTTCGACAGATACGCAGTATTTT
CDR3 protein: CATSPSTDTQYF

clone size: .
D gene: .
J gene: TRBJ2-7
V gene: TRBV5-6
CDR3 DNA: TGTGCCAGCAGCTTAGTTTCTCGAGGGTACGAGCAGTACTTC
CDR3 protein: CASSLVSRGYEQYF

clone size: .
D gene: .
J gene: TRBJ2-1
V gene: TRBV2
CDR3 DNA: TGTGCCAGCAGTGAAGGGTCCCTCGCGTACGAGCAGTTCTTC
CDR3 protein: CASSEGSLAYEQFF

clone size: .
D gene: TRBD1
J gene: TRBJ1-4
V gene: TRBV7-4
CDR3 DNA: TGTGCCAGCAGCTGGGAAAGGGGGCGGAATGAAAAACTGTTTTTT
CDR3 protein: CASSWERGRNEKLFF

clone size: .
D gene: .
J gene: TRBJ2-1
V gene: TRBV5-1
CDR3 DNA: TGCGCCAGCAGCTTGGGGGTCAGGTACAATGAGCAGTTCTTC
CDR3 protein: CASSLGVRYNEQFF

clone size: .
D gene: TRBD1
J gene: TRBJ2-2
V gene: TRBV7-3
CDR3 DNA: TGTGCCAGCAGCTCCTACGGACAGGGGAATGGGGAGCTGTTTTTT
CDR3 protein: CASSSYGQGNGELFF

clone size: .
D gene: .
J gene: TRBJ2-1
V gene: TRBV7-9
CDR3 DNA: TGTGCCAGCAGTTGGGGGCAGGGAGAGATGGATGAGCAGTTCTTC
CDR3 protein: CASSWGQGEMDEQFF

clone size: once
D gene: TRBD2
J gene: TRBJ2-1
V gene: TRBV3-1/TRBV3-2
CDR3 DNA: TGTGCCAGCAGCCAGATAGCGGGAGTTGGGTACAATGAGCAGTTCTTC
CDR3 protein: CASSQIAGVGYNEQFF

clone size: .
D gene: .
J gene: TRBJ2-3
V gene: TRBV7-8
CDR3 DNA: TGTGCCAGCAGCTTAGTGGCGGGAAAGGAGACAGATACGCAGTATTTT
CDR3 protein: CASSLVAGKETDTQYF

clone size: .
D gene: TRBD2
J gene: TRBJ2-7
V gene: TRBV3-1/TRBV3-2
CDR3 DNA: TGTGCCAGCAGCTCCCGGACTAGCGGGCCGACCTACGAGCAGTACTTC
CDR3 protein: CASSSRTSGPTYEQYF

clone size: few
D gene: .
J gene: TRBJ1-2
V gene: TRBV6-5
CDR3 DNA: TGTGCCAGCAGTTACTCCCCAGGATTTAACTATGGCTACACCTTC
CDR3 protein: CASSYSPGFNYGYTF

clone size: .
D gene: .
J gene: TRBJ2-7
V gene: TRBV28
CDR3 DNA: TGTGCCAGCTCCCCCGGAGGGCTAACATGGCGCTACGAGCAGTACTTC
CDR3 protein: CASSPGGLTWRYEQYF

clone size: .
D gene: .
J gene: TRBJ1-5
V gene: TRBV10-1
CDR3 DNA: TGCGCCAGCACTTCGGGACTCTATAGCAATCAGCCCCAGCATTTT
CDR3 protein: CASTSGLYSNQPQHF

clone size: .
D gene: TRBD2
J gene: TRBJ2-7
V gene: TRBV27
CDR3 DNA: TGTGCCAGCGGGGAGGGGACTAGCGGCTACGAGCAGTACTTC
CDR3 protein: CASGEGTSGYEQYF

clone size: .
D gene: TRBD2
J gene: TRBJ2-5
V gene: TRBV27
CDR3 DNA: TGTGCCAGCAGTTTAGGTAGCGGGAGTACAGAGACCCAGTACTTC
CDR3 protein: CASSLGSGSTETQYF

clone size: .
D gene: .
J gene: TRBJ1-2
V gene: TRBV19
CDR3 DNA: TGTGCCAGTAGTATAGGTATGAACTATGGCTACACCTTC
CDR3 protein: CASSIGMNYGYTF

clone size: .
D gene: .
J gene: TRBJ2-3
V gene: TRBV5-1
CDR3 DNA: TGCGCCAGCAGCTTATCGGACCCGGGGGTAGATACGCAGTATTTT
CDR3 protein: CASSLSDPGVDTQYF

clone size: .
D gene: .
J gene: TRBJ1-6
V gene: TRBV2
CDR3 DNA: TGTGCCAGCAGTGAAAGGCAGGTTCTTTATAATTCACCCCTCCACTTT
CDR3 protein: CASSERQVLYNSPLHF

clone size: once
D gene: .
J gene: TRBJ1-1
V gene: TRBV21-1
CDR3 DNA: TGTGCCAGCAGCTCAGTTGTCCAGGGGCGAATGAACACTGAAGCTTTCTTT
CDR3 protein: CASSSVVQGRMNTEAFF

clone size: .
D gene: TRBD1
J gene: TRBJ1-1
V gene: TRBV3-1/TRBV3-2
CDR3 DNA: TGTGCCAGCAGTTCTTGGGACAGGGGGTTCACTGAAGCTTTCTTT
CDR3 protein: CASSSWDRGFTEAFF

clone size: .
D gene: TRBD2
J gene: TRBJ2-1
V gene: TRBV28
CDR3 DNA: TGTGCCAGCAGTCCGTCCCTCCCGACGGCGGGAGGTCTCTACAATGAGCAGTTCTTC
CDR3 protein: CASSPSLPTAGGLYNEQFF

clone size: .
D gene: .
J gene: TRBJ1-6
V gene: TRBV10-2
CDR3 DNA: TGCGCCAGCAGTGACCATAGTTTTAGCTCCTATAATTCACCCCTCCACTTT
CDR3 protein: CASSDHSFSSYNSPLHF

clone size: once
D gene: .
J gene: TRBJ2-3
V gene: TRBV9
CDR3 DNA: TGTGCCAGCAGCCTCAGAAAGTCCACAGATACGCAGTATTTT
CDR3 protein: CASSLRKSTDTQYF

clone size: .
D gene: TRBD2
J gene: TRBJ2-1
V gene: TRBV10-3
CDR3 DNA: TGTGCCATCAGGTCCGGGACTAGCGCCCAGTACAATGAGCAGTTCTTC
CDR3 protein: CAIRSGTSAQYNEQFF

clone size: .
D gene: .
J gene: TRBJ2-3
V gene: TRBV11-2
CDR3 DNA: TGTGCCAGCAGCTTAGACAGGGCGGTTTCTTTTAGCACAGATACGCAGTATTTT
CDR3 protein: CASSLDRAVSFSTDTQYF

clone size: .
D gene: TRBD1
J gene: TRBJ1-2
V gene: TRBV19
CDR3 DNA: TGTGCCAGTAGTATTTTGGGACAGGGGCCCTATGGCTACACCTTC
CDR3 protein: CASSILGQGPYGYTF